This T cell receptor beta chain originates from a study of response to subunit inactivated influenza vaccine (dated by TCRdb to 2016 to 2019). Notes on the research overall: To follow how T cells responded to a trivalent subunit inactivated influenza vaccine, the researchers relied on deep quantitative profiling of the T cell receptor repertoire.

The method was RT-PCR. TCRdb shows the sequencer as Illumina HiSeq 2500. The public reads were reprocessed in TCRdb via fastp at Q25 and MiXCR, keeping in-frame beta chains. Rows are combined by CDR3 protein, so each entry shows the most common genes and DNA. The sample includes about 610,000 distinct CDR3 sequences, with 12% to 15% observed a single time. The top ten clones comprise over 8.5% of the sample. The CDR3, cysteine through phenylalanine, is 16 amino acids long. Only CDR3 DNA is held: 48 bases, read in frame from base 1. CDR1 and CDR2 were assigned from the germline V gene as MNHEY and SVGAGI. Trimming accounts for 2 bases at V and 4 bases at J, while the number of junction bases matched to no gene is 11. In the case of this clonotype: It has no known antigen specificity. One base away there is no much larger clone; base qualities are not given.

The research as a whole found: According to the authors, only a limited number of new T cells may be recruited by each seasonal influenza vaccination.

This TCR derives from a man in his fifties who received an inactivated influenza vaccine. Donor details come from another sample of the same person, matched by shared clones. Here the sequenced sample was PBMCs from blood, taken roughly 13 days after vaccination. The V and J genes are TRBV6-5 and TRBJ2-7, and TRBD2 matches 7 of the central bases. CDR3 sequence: CASSYGQGLGLYEQYF. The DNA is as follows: TGTGCCAGCAGTTACGGTCAAGGACTAGGACTATACGAGCAGTACTTC.